The rows below give T cell receptor beta chains drawn from one sample of a study of metastatic and nonmetastatic thyroid tumors. TCRdb reanalyzed the PCR reads via MiXCR. The sample comprises more than 65,000 clones, more than 13% of which are singletons, and approximately 7% rests with the top ten. Input material: blood. The source of these receptors is a male donor with papillary thyroid cancer or a benign thyroid nodule (not recorded which). Some clones in this sample may be carry-over from other donors' samples. Each CDR3 is given with its conserved first and last residue. D genes are given only for firm matches. For some rows the clone size is stated as once, few or many, or as a class when expanded; others skip it.

J | V | D | size | DNA | CDR3
TRBJ2-1 | TRBV29-1 | TRBD1 | many | TGCAGCGTCTACCGACAGGGCCCGGCGGAGCAGTTCTTC | CSVYRQGPAEQFF
TRBJ2-3 | TRBV7-2 | . | many | TGTGCCAGCAGCTCCTACGGTGGGGACCTTCCCACAGATACGCAGTATTTT | CASSSYGGDLPTDTQYF
TRBJ2-2 | TRBV5-4 | TRBD1 | many | TGTGCCAGCAGCTTGGGGACAGGGGAGTTCGCGAACACCGGGGAGCTGTTTTTT | CASSLGTGEFANTGELFF
TRBJ2-2 | TRBV30 | . | many | TGTGCCTACAGAATCCCCGGGGAGCTGTTTTTT | CAYRIPGELFF
TRBJ2-1 | TRBV6-6 | . | many | TGTGCCAGCAGTTATGTGGGAGATCCCTCCTACAATGAGCAGTTCTTC | CASSYVGDPSYNEQFF
TRBJ2-1 | TRBV7-9 | TRBD2 | many | TGTGCCAGCAGCTCGTTGGGGGGAGGGCCGTACAATGAGCAGTTCTTC | CASSSLGGGPYNEQFF
TRBJ1-2 | TRBV20-1 | . | many | TGCAGTGGAAAGGGGGACGGCACCTTC | CSGKGDGTF
TRBJ2-5 | TRBV7-6 | . | . | TGTGCCAGCAGCCGGACAAAGTACCAAGAGACCCAGTACTTC | CASSRTKYQETQYF
TRBJ2-5 | TRBV5-1 | TRBD2 | many | TGCGCCAGCAGCTCCGGGACTAGCGACCGTGAGACCCAGTACTTC | CASSSGTSDRETQYF
TRBJ2-7 | TRBV2 | TRBD1 | many | TGTGCCAGCAACGTAGGGACAGGGACCTACGAGCAGTACTTC | CASNVGTGTYEQYF
TRBJ1-6 | TRBV5-1 | . | many | TGCGCCAGCAGCTTGGAAGAATCCTATAATTCACCCCTCCACTTT | CASSLEESYNSPLHF
TRBJ1-3 | TRBV11-1 | TRBD1 | many | TGTGCCAGCAGCCCTGGCGGACAGGGGACTGGAAACACCATATATTTT | CASSPGGQGTGNTIYF
TRBJ1-2 | TRBV5-1 | . | . | TGCGCCAGCAGCTTGGGGACAGTGGAGTGCTACACCTTC | CASSLGTVECYTF
TRBJ2-3 | TRBV18 | . | many | TGTGCCAGCTCACCAACCACATCCTTCACAGATACGCAGTATTTT | CASSPTTSFTDTQYF
TRBJ2-5 | TRBV7-2 | . | many | TGTGCCAGCAGCCTAAACCTGGAGACCCAGTACTTC | CASSLNLETQYF
TRBJ1-1 | TRBV9 | . | many | TGTGCCAGCAGCGTAACTAGTGAGAACACTGAAGCTTTCTTT | CASSVTSENTEAFF
TRBJ2-7 | TRBV7-3 | TRBD1 | many | TGTGCCAGCAGATTCGGACAGGACGAGCAGTACTTC | CASRFGQDEQYF
TRBJ2-7 | TRBV4-1 | TRBD2 | many | TGCGCCAGCAGCCACTCCGGGACTACCACCTACGAGCAGTACTTC | CASSHSGTTTYEQYF
TRBJ2-7 | TRBV7-2 | TRBD1 | . | TGTGCCAGCAGCCCGACAGGGTCACCCTACGAGCAGTACTTC | CASSPTGSPYEQYF
TRBJ2-2 | TRBV6-4 | . | many | TGTGCCAGCAGTGACTGGGAGGCAGGGGCGAACACCGGGGAGCTGTTTTTT | CASSDWEAGANTGELFF
TRBJ2-3 | TRBV10-3 | . | many | TGTGCCATCAGTGACGGGGGGCGGGGGAGCACAGATACGCAGTATTTT | CAISDGGRGSTDTQYF
TRBJ2-1 | TRBV6-1 | . | many | TGTGCCAGCAGACCTTGGGACGGAACCTACAATGAGCAGTTCTTC | CASRPWDGTYNEQFF
TRBJ2-7 | TRBV30 | . | many | TGTGCCTGGAGGGACCCGCGGGCAGGTGGCTACGAGCAGTACTTC | CAWRDPRAGGYEQYF
TRBJ1-2 | TRBV5-6 | . | many | TGTGCCAGCAGCTTCCCGGGATATGGCTACACCTTC | CASSFPGYGYTF
TRBJ1-3 | TRBV5-6 | . | many | TGTGCCAGCAACTCACTGGCAGGAAACACCATATATTTT | CASNSLAGNTIYF
TRBJ2-3 | TRBV18 | TRBD2 | many | TGTGCCAGCTCACCACTGGAGGGACTAGCGGGCACAGATACGCAGTATTTT | CASSPLEGLAGTDTQYF
TRBJ1-3 | TRBV6-1 | . | many | TGTGCCACCAGGGTCCCGAACGGGAACACCATATATTTT | CATRVPNGNTIYF
TRBJ2-3 | TRBV6-1 | TRBD2 | many | TGTGCCAGCAGTGAAGGTCCTAGCGGGAACGCAGATACGCAGTATTTT | CASSEGPSGNADTQYF
TRBJ2-1 | TRBV19 | TRBD2 | many | TGTGCGACTACGATAGCGGGAGGGCCCTACAATGAGCAGTTCTTC | CATTIAGGPYNEQFF
TRBJ2-3 | TRBV29-1 | TRBD2 | many | TGCAGCGTTGACGCCTCCGGGACTAGCGGGAGGTACACAGATACGCAGTATTTT | CSVDASGTSGRYTDTQYF
TRBJ1-1 | TRBV28 | . | few | TGTGCCAGCAGTTTGACAGTGAACACTGAAGCTTTCTTT | CASSLTVNTEAFF
TRBJ2-7 | TRBV7-2 | . | . | TGTGCCAGCAGCTTTATCGGGAGAGGTAAGGACGAGCAGTACTTC | CASSFIGRGKDEQYF
TRBJ2-1 | TRBV20-1 | . | many | TGCAGTGCTAGAGTAGTCAGATACAATGAGCAGTTCTTC | CSARVVRYNEQFF
TRBJ2-7 | TRBV7-8 | TRBD2 | . | TGTGCCAGCAGCTGGGGAGGGACTAGCGTTTACGAGCAGTACTTC | CASSWGGTSVYEQYF
TRBJ1-1 | TRBV20-1 | . | many | TGCAGTGCTAGTCAGGGGAGGACTGAAGCTTTCTTT | CSASQGRTEAFF
TRBJ2-1 | TRBV6-1 | . | few | TGTGCCAGCAGTGAAAGTGGCAGGGGAGAGCAGTTCTTC | CASSESGRGEQFF
TRBJ1-1 | TRBV19 | TRBD1 | medium-sized | TGTGCCAGTAGTGAATCCGGGACAGGCTTGAACACTGAAGCTTTCTTT | CASSESGTGLNTEAFF
TRBJ2-2 | TRBV18 | . | many | TGTGCCAGCTCACCAGGAGGGTTCGCGAACACCGGGGAGCTGTTTTTT | CASSPGGFANTGELFF
TRBJ2-3 | TRBV10-1 | TRBD1 | many | TGCGCCAGCAGTCGGACAGGTTCCACAGATACGCAGTATTTT | CASSRTGSTDTQYF
TRBJ2-4 | TRBV12-3/TRBV12-4 | TRBD1 | many | TGTGCCAGCAGTAGTGGACAGGGAGCCAAAAACATTCAGTACTTC | CASSSGQGAKNIQYF
TRBJ2-3 | TRBV20-1 | TRBD1 | many | TGCAGTGCTAGAATGGTCATCGGACAGGGTGGCACAGATACGCAGTATTTT | CSARMVIGQGGTDTQYF
TRBJ2-1 | TRBV20-1 | . | many | TGCAGTGCTAGAGATCTCGGTGCCTACAATGAGCAGTTCTTC | CSARDLGAYNEQFF
TRBJ2-3 | TRBV24-1 | . | many | TGTGCCACCAGAGACTCCCGGGGCACAGATACGCAGTATTTT | CATRDSRGTDTQYF
TRBJ2-1 | TRBV7-8 | . | many | TGTGCCAGCAGACACGACAGGGCGGGATACAATGAGCAGTTCTTC | CASRHDRAGYNEQFF
TRBJ1-1 | TRBV6-5 | . | . | TGTGCCAGCAGTTACTCGATCGACTTTGCTGGTACTACTGAAGCTTTCTTT | CASSYSIDFAGTTEAFF
TRBJ1-2 | TRBV30 | . | . | TGTGCCTGGGACAGACGTAACTATGGCTACACCTTC | CAWDRRNYGYTF
TRBJ2-1 | TRBV5-1 | . | . | TGCGCCAGCAGCTTGGGGTGGGGGTCCTGGTATGAGCAGTTCTTC | CASSLGWGSWYEQFF
TRBJ2-1 | TRBV5-1 | . | many | TGCGCCAGCAGCCCGACTAGAGCGTCCTACAATGAGCAGTTCTTC | CASSPTRASYNEQFF
TRBJ2-1 | TRBV28 | . | . | TGTGCCATTACGGTGGGCTACAATGAGCGGTTCTTC | CAITVGYNERFF
TRBJ1-2 | TRBV4-1 | . | . | TGTGCACGCAGCCCTAACGCGGACGGGGGTTATGGCTACACCTTC | CARSPNADGGYGYTF
TRBJ1-3 | TRBV11-1 | . | many | TGTGCCAGCAGCTTAGGTTCTGCGACCTCTGGAAACACCATATATTTT | CASSLGSATSGNTIYF
TRBJ2-1 | TRBV10-1 | . | many | TGCGCCAGCAGGGCGGATACGGGCAATGAGCAGTTCTTC | CASRADTGNEQFF
TRBJ2-1 | TRBV20-1 | TRBD2 | many | TGCAGTGCCACCCAGCGGGAGGGCAGGTACAATGAGCAGTTCTTC | CSATQREGRYNEQFF
TRBJ2-5 | TRBV20-1 | TRBD2 | . | TGCAGTGCCTTTCAGCGGGGGGGCTTCAGAAGGCAAGAGACCCAGTACTTC | CSAFQRGGFRRQETQYF
TRBJ2-1 | TRBV28 | . | . | TGTGCCAGCAGTTTATTTTTCACGACTGGGGGGTTCTACAATGAGCATTTCTTC | CASSLFFTTGGFYNEHFF
TRBJ1-1 | TRBV20-1 | . | many | TGCAGTGCCCTTTCGAGCGGCTACACTGAAGCTTTCTTT | CSALSSGYTEAFF
TRBJ2-1 | TRBV4-1 | . | many | TGCGCCAGCAGCCTGGGACTGGACTCCTACAATGAGCAGTTCTTC | CASSLGLDSYNEQFF
TRBJ2-5 | TRBV12-3/TRBV12-4 | TRBD2 | many | TGTGCCAGCAGTGAACGGGGGGGAGAGACCCAGTACTTC | CASSERGGETQYF
TRBJ2-3 | TRBV27 | TRBD2 | . | TGTGCCAGCAGTCCTATCCCAGCGGGAGCTGGGACAGATACGCAGTATTTT | CASSPIPAGAGTDTQYF